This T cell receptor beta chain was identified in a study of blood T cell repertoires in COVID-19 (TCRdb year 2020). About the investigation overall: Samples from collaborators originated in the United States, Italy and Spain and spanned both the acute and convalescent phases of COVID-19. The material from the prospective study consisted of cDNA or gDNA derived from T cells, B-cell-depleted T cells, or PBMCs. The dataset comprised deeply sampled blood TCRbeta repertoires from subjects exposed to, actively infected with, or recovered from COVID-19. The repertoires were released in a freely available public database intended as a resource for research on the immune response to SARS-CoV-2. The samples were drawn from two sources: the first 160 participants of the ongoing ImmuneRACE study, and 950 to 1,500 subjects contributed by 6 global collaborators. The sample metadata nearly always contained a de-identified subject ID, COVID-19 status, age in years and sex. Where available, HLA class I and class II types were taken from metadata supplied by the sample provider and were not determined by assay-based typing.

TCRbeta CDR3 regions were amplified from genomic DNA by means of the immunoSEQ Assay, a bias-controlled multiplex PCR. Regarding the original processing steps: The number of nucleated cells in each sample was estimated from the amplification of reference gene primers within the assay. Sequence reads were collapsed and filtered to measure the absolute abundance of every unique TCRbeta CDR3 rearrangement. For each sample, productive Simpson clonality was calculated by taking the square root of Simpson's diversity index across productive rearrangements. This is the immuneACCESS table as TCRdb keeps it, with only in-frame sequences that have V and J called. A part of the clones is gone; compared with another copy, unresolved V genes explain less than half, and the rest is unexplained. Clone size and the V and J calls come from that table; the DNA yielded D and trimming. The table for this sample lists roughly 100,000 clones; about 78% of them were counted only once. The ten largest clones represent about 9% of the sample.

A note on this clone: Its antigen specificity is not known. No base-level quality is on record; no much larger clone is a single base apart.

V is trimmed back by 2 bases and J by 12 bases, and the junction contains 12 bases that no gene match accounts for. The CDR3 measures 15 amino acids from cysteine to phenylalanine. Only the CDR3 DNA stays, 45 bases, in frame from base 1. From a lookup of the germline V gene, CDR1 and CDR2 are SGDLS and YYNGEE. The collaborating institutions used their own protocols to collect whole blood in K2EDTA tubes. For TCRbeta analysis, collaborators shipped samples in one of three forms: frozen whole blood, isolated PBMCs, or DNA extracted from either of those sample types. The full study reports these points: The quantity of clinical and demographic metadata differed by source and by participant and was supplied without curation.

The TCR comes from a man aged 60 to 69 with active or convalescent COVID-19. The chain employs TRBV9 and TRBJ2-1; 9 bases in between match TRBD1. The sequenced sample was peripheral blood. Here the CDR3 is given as CASSVGQGHGSAQFF. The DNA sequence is TGTGCCAGCAGCGTTGGACAGGGGCATGGAAGTGCGCAGTTCTTC.